A selection of T cell receptor beta chains follows, all from one sample in a study of blood T cell repertoires in COVID-19. Here immunoSEQ multiplex PCR was the method, and the copy in TCRdb shows in-frame clones only, minus some. This table holds about 110,000 clones, approximately 82% found once. The sample consisted of peripheral blood. The receptors stem from a woman in her sixties or seventies with acute or convalescent COVID-19. CDR3s include the opening cysteine and the closing phenylalanine or tryptophan. D genes are given only for firm matches. Not every row has a clone size; where given, it reads once, few, many or a size class.

J: TRBJ2-3; D: NA; size: few; V: TRBV2; CDR3: CASARRGYGTDTQYF; DNA: TGTGCCAGCGCCCGGAGAGGGTACGGGACAGATACGCAGTATTTT
J: TRBJ1-2; D: TRBD1; size: NA; V: TRBV4-3; CDR3: CASSRGTEINYGYTF; DNA: TGCGCCAGCAGCCGTGGGACAGAAATTAACTATGGCTACACCTTC
J: TRBJ1-5; D: TRBD1; size: NA; V: TRBV7-9; CDR3: CASSLVGTGQGDNQPQHF; DNA: TGTGCCAGCAGCTTAGTAGGAACGGGACAGGGGGACAATCAGCCCCAGCATTTT
J: TRBJ1-4; D: NA; size: NA; V: TRBV7-9; CDR3: CASSRPGSDNEKLFF; DNA: TGTGCCAGCAGCAGACCCGGGTCTGATAATGAAAAACTGTTTTTT
J: TRBJ1-3; D: NA; size: few; V: TRBV28; CDR3: CASSPVWGGQAGNTIYF; DNA: TGTGCCAGCAGTCCCGTCTGGGGAGGGCAGGCTGGAAACACCATATATTTT
J: TRBJ2-2; D: TRBD2; size: once; V: TRBV5-1; CDR3: CASSSGLAGAGELFF; DNA: TGCGCCAGCAGCTCGGGACTAGCGGGGGCCGGGGAGCTGTTTTTT
J: TRBJ2-7; D: TRBD1; size: NA; V: TRBV2; CDR3: CASSVQGLGEQYF; DNA: TGTGCCAGCAGCGTACAGGGGTTAGGTGAGCAGTACTTC
J: TRBJ1-6; D: TRBD1; size: few; V: TRBV28; CDR3: CASSLGGQGTLSPLHF; DNA: TGTGCCAGCAGCCTAGGGGGACAGGGAACGCTCTCACCCCTCCACTTT
J: TRBJ2-3; D: TRBD1; size: NA; V: TRBV30; CDR3: CAWSRTGVDTQYF; DNA: TGTGCCTGGAGTCGGACAGGGGTCGATACGCAGTATTTT
J: TRBJ2-4; D: TRBD1; size: NA; V: TRBV19; CDR3: CASSLATGGIQYF; DNA: TGTGCCAGTAGTCTAGCAACAGGGGGCATTCAGTACTTC